The 15 T cell receptor beta chains in this list originate from one sample, sequenced in a study of cytomegalovirus exposure and HLA in healthy donors. PCR amplification relied on 60 Vbeta primers (plus 13 Jbeta primers). Sequencing was performed with immunoSEQ multiplex PCR; in TCRdb, only in-frame clones are kept and a portion is missing. Of 130,000 or so clones in the sample, about 9.4% were seen once. Specimen: PBMCs. These receptors all come from a woman aged 40 to 50 in good health and CMV-seropositive.

The table lists this clone with a few counts. V usage is TRBV6-6 and J usage is TRBJ1-2, with D maybe TRBD1 (5 bases). Trimming stripped 7 bases from V and 4 bases from J, with 13 bases between. Germline V gene sequence: CDR1 MNHNY, CDR2 SVGAGI (reference sequence). This CDR3 has 13 residues. In DNA, the CDR3 is TGTGCCAGCAAACGGGGGGAGGTCTATGGCTACACCTTC. Amino acids: CASKRGEVYGYTF.

This clone was picked up a small number of times. The chain is built from TRBV5-1 and TRBJ2-1; tentatively, D is TRBD1 (6 bases). Trimming stripped 5 bases from V and 3 bases from J, with 12 bases between. The CDR3 runs 14 residues. Looked up from germline, CDR1 is SGHRS and CDR2 is YFSETQ. CDR3 protein: CASSAQGGYNEQFF. The CDR3 DNA sequence: TGCGCCAGCAGTGCCCAAGGGGGCTACAATGAGCAGTTCTTC. Looking up the rest from reference TRBV5-1 and TRBJ2-1 gives the full variable domain: KAGVTQTPRYLIKTRGQQVTLSCSPISGHRSVSWYQQTPGQGLQFLFEYFSETQRNKGNFPGRFSGRQFSNSRSEMNVSTLELGDSALYLCASSAQGGYNEQFFGPGTRLTVL.

In its sample, this clone was seen a few times. The chain links TRBV11-2 to TRBJ2-2; maybe TRBD1 (6 bases). The CDR3 covers 14 residues. CDR1 is SGHAT, CDR2 FQNNGV, per germline. Between the trimmed V and J ends, which lost 5 bases and 6 bases, there was a span of 13 bases. The CDR3 loop reads CASSQNRVAGELFF. In DNA, the CDR3 is TGTGCCAGCAGCCAGAACAGGGTAGCCGGGGAGCTGTTTTTT.

This clone occurred many times. The rearrangement joins TRBV30 to TRBJ1-5; 7 bases are shared with TRBD1. Germline loops: CDR1 GTSNPN, CDR2 SVGIG (reference sequence). With V trimmed by 3 bases and J by 4 bases, 18 bases remained unmatched. The CDR3 contains 18 residues. CDR3: CAWSARSWDSRGNQPQHF. The CDR3 DNA follows: TGTGCCTGGAGCGCCCGGTCGTGGGACAGTAGGGGAAATCAGCCCCAGCATTTT.

This rearrangement joins TRBV28 to TRBJ2-1; D might be TRBD2 (5 bases). The length of the CDR3 is 14 residues. Germline CDR1 reads MDHEN; CDR2 reads SYDVKM. V lost 2 bases to trimming and J lost 0 bases, with 5 bases between them. The CDR3 coding sequence is TGTGCCAGCAGTTTAGGGAGCTCCTACAATGAGCAGTTCTTC. This encodes CASSLGSSYNEQFF.

This chain uses TRBV6-4 with TRBJ2-3, with 7 bases aligning to TRBD2. Germline V gene data show CDR1 as MRHNA and CDR2 as SNTAGT. CDR3 length equals 14 residues. Trimming took 5 bases from V and 0 from J; bases not matched to a gene: 2. CDR3 DNA: TGTGCCAGCAGTCGGGGGGAGAGCACAGATACGCAGTATTTT. Translated: CASSRGESTDTQYF.

This clone was seen more than once but under ten times. The chain employs TRBV19 and TRBJ1-1; no clear D. The CDR3 consists of 12 residues. V was clipped by 3 bases and J by 8 bases, with 10 bases between them. Germline-derived CDR1 and CDR2 are LNHDA and SQIVND (reference sequence). The CDR3 is CASSMGRIEAFF. In DNA, the CDR3 is TGTGCCAGTAGTATGGGCAGGATAGAAGCTTTCTTT.

Only a few counts were recorded for this clone. The sample has other DNA sequences that encode this CDR3 too. The chain is built from TRBV6-1 and TRBJ1-2; D gene unclear. Trimming shortened V by 8 bases and J by 8 bases, and 18 bases separated the two germline ends. In germline, CDR1 is MNHNS, CDR2 SASEGT. This CDR3 region has 13 residues. The CDR3 here is CASEPLRVGGYTF. CDR3 nucleotides: TGTGCCAGCGAACCCCTACGGGTCGGCGGCTACACCTTC.

The chain combines TRBV25-1 with TRBJ2-1; 12 bases are shared with TRBD2. V lost 4 bases and J lost 3; bases outside the gene matches: 4. The CDR3 contains 16 residues. CDR1 is MGHDK, CDR2 SYGVNS, per germline. CDR3 bases: TGTGCCAGCAGTGGGACTAGCGGGGCGAGCTACAATGAGCAGTTCTTC. Its protein is CASSGTSGASYNEQFF.

The V and J genes are TRBV27 and TRBJ2-1, with 11 nucleotides matching TRBD2. The germline CDR1 and CDR2 sequences are MNHEY and SMNVEV (reference sequence). The CDR3 length is 15 residues. V lost 5 bases, J lost 12 bases, and 12 bases stayed unmatched. In DNA, the CDR3 is TGTGCCAGCAGTCTAATAGCGGGGGGGAGCTTTGTGCAGTTCTTC. Protein: CASSLIAGGSFVQFF.

This CDR3 is CASSRTGGFRNEQYF. The CDR3 DNA sequence: TGTGCCAGCAGTAGGACAGGGGGCTTTAGAAACGAGCAGTACTTC. The chain has TRBV28 and TRBJ2-7; 11 positions agree with TRBD1. This CDR3 comprises 15 residues. V gave up 5 bases and J gave up 5 bases; unmatched junction bases: 8. Per the germline V gene, CDR1 is MDHEN and CDR2 is SYDVKM.

This clone was detected only a few times. This rearrangement joins TRBV9 to TRBJ2-7; D might be TRBD1 (5 bases). This CDR3 has 14 amino acids. Trimming cost V 0 bases and J 2 bases, with 9 bases left between them. Germline CDR1 and CDR2: SGDLS and YYNGEE. As DNA, the CDR3 is TGTGCCAGCAGCGTAGCTACAGGACCCTACGAGCAGTACTTC. The encoded protein is CASSVATGPYEQYF.

This sequence joins TRBV7-9 and TRBJ2-1; the match to TRBD2 covers 10 bases. V lost 5 bases and J lost 0; bases outside the gene matches: 10. Germline loops: CDR1 SEHNR, CDR2 FQNEAQ (reference sequence). The CDR3 has 18 amino acids. The CDR3 DNA reads as TGTGCCAGCAGCAGGCCTAGCGGGGGCCTTAGCTCCTACAATGAGCAGTTCTTC. This sequence encodes CASSRPSGGLSSYNEQFF.

This clone was found a few times. The J gene is TRBJ1-2, the V gene TRBV28; a weak D match, TRBD1 (6 bases). Germline V CDR1 and CDR2: MDHEN, SYDVKM. The CDR3 extends over 17 amino acids. Trimming stripped 2 bases from V and 6 bases from J, with 22 bases between. This CDR3 reads CASSLHNPGQTVHGYTF. The CDR3 DNA is TGTGCCAGCAGTTTACATAACCCAGGACAGACAGTCCATGGCTACACCTTC.

The chain recombines TRBV4-2 with TRBJ2-7; D perhaps matches TRBD2 (6 bases). CDR3 length: 17 residues. Germline CDR1 reads LGHNA; CDR2 reads YNFKEQ. V shed 4 bases and J shed 1 base, with 20 bases lying between them. CDR3 sequence (DNA): TGTGCCAGCAGCCCAAGACCGACTCGGGGGATTTCCTACGAGCAGTACTTC. It yields the protein CASSPRPTRGISYEQYF.